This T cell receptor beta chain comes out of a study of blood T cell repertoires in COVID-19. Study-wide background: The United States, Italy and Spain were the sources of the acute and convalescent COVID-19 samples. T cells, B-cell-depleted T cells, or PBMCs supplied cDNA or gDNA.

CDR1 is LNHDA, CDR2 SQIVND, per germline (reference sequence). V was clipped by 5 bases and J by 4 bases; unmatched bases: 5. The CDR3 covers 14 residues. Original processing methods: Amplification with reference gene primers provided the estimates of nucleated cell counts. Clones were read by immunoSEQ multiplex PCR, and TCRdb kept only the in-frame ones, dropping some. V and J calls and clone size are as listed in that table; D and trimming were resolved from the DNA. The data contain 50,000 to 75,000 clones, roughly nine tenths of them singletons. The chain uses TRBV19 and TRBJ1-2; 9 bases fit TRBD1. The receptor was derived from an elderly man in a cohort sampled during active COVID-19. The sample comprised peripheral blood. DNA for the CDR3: TGTGCCAGTAGTGTACAGGGGGCCGTCTATGGCTACACCTTC. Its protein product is CASSVQGAVYGYTF.